This TCR beta chain comes out of a study of blood T cells in healthy people across ages (dated by TCRdb to about 2015). Describing the broader study: In model experiments, template switching captured about one uniquely barcoded TCR beta cDNA molecule for every two T cells. Using the same blood draw, the study looked at two additional independent replicas of 1 million unique cDNA reads for two donors, one aged 18 to 30 and the other aged 80 or older. Four age groups were formed from the donors: young (average about 17 years), middle-aged (approximately 42), aged (62) and long-lived (more than 75). The study measured age-related changes in TCR beta repertoire diversity using deep sequencing normalized with unique cDNA molecular identifiers.

This clonotype was seen a handful of times. There is no known antigen for this receptor. Sequence at one end of the junction differs from germline and may be a read error. Donors were a few dozen systemically healthy Caucasian individuals from Russia aged about 6 to 100 years. Approximately 10 milliliters of peripheral blood were collected from each donor into EDTA-treated Vacutainer tubes. PBMCs were isolated by Ficoll-Paque density-gradient centrifugation, with at least 6 million obtained per sample. Total RNA was extracted from PBMCs with Trizol reagent, with at least 5 micrograms obtained per sample. For every donor, an aliquot of PBMCs went through flow cytometry to measure the percentages of naive CD45RAhigh/CD27high T cells. Summary of the overall study and its limitations: Because the CMV infection status of the donors was unknown, age-related changes in expanded clonotypes may potentially have been confounded. Compared with the aged group, the long-lived group had more naive CD4+ T cells, fewer expanded clones and increased TCR diversity, suggesting age selection. Conclusive comparison of naive and antigen-experienced compartments was prevented by the profiling of bulk unsorted PBMCs. A strong correlation was found between observed TCR beta diversity and the percentage of naive T cells measured by flow cytometry. As age increased, observed TCR beta diversity per million T cells dropped in a roughly linear way, and a significant reduction was already evident by age 40. Estimates of total diversity based on one million sequenced T cells were considered lower bounds and underestimates.

According to the germline V gene, CDR1 reads SGHRS and CDR2 reads YFSETQ. The CDR3 runs 16 amino acids, cysteine and phenylalanine included. Only the CDR3 region is kept as DNA, spanning 48 bases read in frame from base 1. Library preparation used 5' RACE. The sample was run on an Illumina HiSeq 2500. A second PCR of about 6 to 11 cycles was run with a J-beta primer mix and a sample-barcoded 5' primer. Each TCR beta cDNA molecule received a unique molecular identifier from a template-switch 5' adaptor carrying 12 random nucleotides. Each sample yielded at least 3 million CDR3-containing paired-end reads. All of the RNA was converted into first-strand cDNA using the Mint cDNA synthesis kit, with a TRBC-specific oligonucleotide serving as the primer. All cDNA was treated with uracil-DNA glycosylase and then went through a first 18-cycle PCR with the universal primers M1SS and BC2_uni_R. In the original analysis: For normalization, 1 million high-quality reads were randomly selected from each sample, with every read carrying a distinct molecular identifier. Reads with shared molecular identifiers were discarded instead of being binned into consensus sequences. MiTCR, with a Q25 quality threshold and the strictest error-elimination algorithm, was used for CDR3 identification, clonotype clustering and error correction. Lower-bound total TCR beta diversity was estimated with a nonparametric unseen species model using Euler transformation. The public reads were quality trimmed at Q25 with fastp and then assembled into clones with MiXCR by TCRdb, keeping productive beta chains. Identical CDR3 proteins give one entry, which carries the most common genes and DNA. TCRdb, rather than the study authors, made the V and J calls. The sample table shows roughly 700,000 distinct CDR3 sequences, and just under 25% are seen once. Of the sample, 9.4% is held by the ten largest clones.

These records were also assigned to another study, of T cells of mothers and their children. Reported in the second study: The donors were nine systemically healthy Caucasian individuals, made up of three mothers and their six children. cDNA synthesis used all of the extracted RNA, with around 1.5 ug of RNA in each 15 ul reaction. In the second PCR, sample barcodes and 2-4 random nucleotides were introduced via the M1S primer. Each mother yielded over 8.5 million TCR beta CDR3 reads and each child 3 million to 3.5 million reads. In both related and unrelated pairs, thymic selection shapes the output of TCR recombination in a similar way, with inherited differences having only a minor effect. Normalized repertoire overlap was always slightly but never significantly higher in related than unrelated mother-child pairs. No persistent microchimeric T cell clones were detected, at a sensitivity of approximately 90 clones per million clonotypes. To look for features that set related mother-child pairs apart from unrelated individuals, the researchers ran deep NGS to compare the TCR beta repertoires of mothers and children. On average, the children were roughly 11 +/- 4 years old, while the mothers were 40 +/- 4 years old. After adapters were ligated using NEBNext reagents, the libraries underwent 100+100 nt paired-end sequencing on an Illumina HiSeq 2000. To prevent cross-contamination, the mother and child libraries were prepared a month apart and were sequenced in separate runs. For each donor, somewhere between 500,000 and 2,000,000 distinct TCR beta clonotypes were identified. Naive TCR beta clonotypes were estimated from low-frequency clonotypes matched to each donor's FACS-determined naive share, without sorting.

The chain couples TRBV5-1 to TRBJ2-2; 11 central bases correspond to TRBD2. Sequences were obtained from blood. The sequence was obtained from a boy aged 5-17 years in good health. The CDR3 reads CASSLTSGSTSGELLF. The nucleotides read TGCGCCAGCAGCTTGACTAGCGGGAGTACGTCCGGGGAGCTGCTTTTT.